The T cell receptor (beta chain) under discussion was sequenced for a study of blood T cell repertoires in COVID-19. Background on the study: Sample material is recorded as cDNA or gDNA derived from T cells, B-cell-depleted T cells, or PBMCs.

Measured with immunoSEQ multiplex PCR; TCRdb has only the in-frame clones, and not every one. In the table there are about 74,000 clones, roughly 85% of which are singletons. This CDR3 has 13 residues. V lost 0 bases, J lost 7 bases, and 9 bases lay in between. In germline, CDR1 is LGHDT, CDR2 YNNKEL (reference sequence). The sample was peripheral blood. This receptor was obtained from a man in his fifties with acute or convalescent COVID-19. The chain employs TRBV3-1 (or the pseudogene TRBV3-2) and TRBJ2-5; no firm D call. The CDR3 spells CASSQDTLGTQYF. As DNA, the CDR3 is TGTGCCAGCAGCCAAGATACCCTAGGGACCCAGTACTTC.